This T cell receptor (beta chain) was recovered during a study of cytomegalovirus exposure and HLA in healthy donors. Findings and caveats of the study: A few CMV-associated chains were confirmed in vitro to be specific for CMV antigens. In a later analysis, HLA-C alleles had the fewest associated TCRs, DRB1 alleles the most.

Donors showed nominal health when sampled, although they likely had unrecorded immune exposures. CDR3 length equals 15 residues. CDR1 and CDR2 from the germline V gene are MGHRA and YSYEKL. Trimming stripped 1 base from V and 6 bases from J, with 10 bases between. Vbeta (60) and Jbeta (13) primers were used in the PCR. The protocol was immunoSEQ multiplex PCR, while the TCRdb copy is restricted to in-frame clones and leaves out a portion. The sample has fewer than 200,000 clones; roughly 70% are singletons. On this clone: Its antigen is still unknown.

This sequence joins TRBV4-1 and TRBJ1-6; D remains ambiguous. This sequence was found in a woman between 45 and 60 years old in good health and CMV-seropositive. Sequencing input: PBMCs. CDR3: CASSQGLRGNSPLHF. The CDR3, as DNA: TGCGCCAGCAGCCAAGGGCTACGGGGTAATTCACCCCTCCACTTT.